One and the same sample provided the 27 T cell receptor beta chains below, sequenced in a study of blood T cell repertoires in COVID-19. Here immunoSEQ multiplex PCR was the method, and the copy in TCRdb shows in-frame clones only, minus some. The sample consists of around 99,000 clones, approximately 85% of them appearing once. Sequences were obtained from peripheral blood. The receptor source for this set is an elderly woman with active or convalescent COVID-19.

CDR3 DNA sequence: TGTGCCACCAGTGACCCGGGACAGGGGTTGTATACGCAGTATTTT. This gives the protein CATSDPGQGLYTQYF. The chain combines TRBV24-1 with TRBJ2-3; 10 nucleotides line up with TRBD1. This CDR3 contains 15 residues. Germline loops: CDR1 KGHDR, CDR2 SFDVKD. The V gene end was trimmed by 4 bases and the J gene end by 7 bases; junction bases not matched to a gene: 7.

V and J are TRBV5-6 and TRBJ1-2; unclear D gene. The germline gives CDR1 SGHDT, CDR2 YYEEEE. The length of the CDR3 is 15 residues. Trimming left V 4 bases short and J 0 bases short, with 13 bases between. The CDR3 sequence is CASSPFGGTNYGYTF. Written as DNA, the CDR3 is TGTGCCAGCAGCCCATTTGGAGGGACTAACTATGGCTACACCTTC.

The chain combines TRBV28 with TRBJ1-2; tentative D call: TRBD1 (5 bases). The ends were cut back, 4 bases at V and 0 bases at J, with 12 bases in the middle. CDR1 is MDHEN, CDR2 SYDVKM, per germline. This CDR3 is 15 amino acids long. The CDR3 nucleotides are TGTGCCAGCAGTTCCTCCGGGGGGACTAACTATGGCTACACCTTC. Encoded protein: CASSSSGGTNYGYTF.

This clone was seen only a few times. The chain recombines TRBV10-3 with TRBJ1-6; no reliable D call. This CDR3 has 12 residues. The V gene's germline CDR1 is ENHRY and CDR2 SYGVKD. V gave up 11 bases and J gave up 7 bases, with 12 bases separating them. As DNA, the CDR3 is TGTGCCCACTCCAGAGGAAATTCACCCCTCCACTTT. The encoded protein is CAHSRGNSPLHF.

The V call is TRBV11-2, the J call TRBJ2-5; TRBD2 is a possible D gene (6 bases). V was shortened by 5 bases and J by 5 bases, with 15 bases between the two germline ends. The V gene's germline CDR1 is SGHAT and CDR2 FQNNGV. The CDR3 is made up of 14 amino acids. As DNA, the CDR3 is TGTGCCAGCAGCCCGTTGGACGGAGGGGAGACCCAGTACTTC. Translation: CASSPLDGGETQYF.

The chain couples TRBV11-2 to TRBJ2-3; 7 bases fit TRBD2. V was pared by 8 bases and J by 1 base, with 6 bases of the junction left unmatched. The CDR3 contains 14 residues. Germline V CDR1 and CDR2: SGHAT, FQNNGV. The CDR3 DNA sequence: TGTGCCAGCCGCGGCGGGAGTGGCACAGATACGCAGTATTTT. This encodes CASRGGSGTDTQYF.

The rearrangement links TRBV20-1 to TRBJ1-1, with 7 positions matching TRBD1. The germline V gene has CDR1 DFQATT and CDR2 SNEGSKA (reference sequence). J gave up 8 bases and V 3 bases, and 6 bases lay outside the gene matches. This CDR3 contains 12 residues. The DNA of the CDR3 is TGCAGTGCTAGTCCGGGACAGACGGAAGCTTTCTTT. Amino acid sequence: CSASPGQTEAFF.

The V and J genes are TRBV6-5 and TRBJ1-2, with 8 bases fitting TRBD1. CDR1 and CDR2 (germline): MNHEY, SVGAGI. The CDR3 contains 15 residues. J was trimmed by 3 bases and V by 5 bases; bases with no gene match: 8. Written as DNA, the CDR3 is TGTGCCAGCAGTCCCCTGGACAGGGACTACTATGGCTACACCTTC. It yields the protein CASSPLDRDYYGYTF.

This clone occurred once. The CDR3 DNA sequence: TGTGCCAGCAGCTCTCGGACAGGAAACACCATATATTTT. It specifies CASSSRTGNTIYF. J is TRBJ1-3 and V is TRBV7-2, with a possible D match to TRBD1 (5 bases). V was clipped by 4 bases and J by 4 bases, with 8 bases between them. Germline assignment: CDR1 SGHTA and CDR2 FQGNSA. This CDR3 is 13 amino acids long.

The rearrangement links TRBV29-1 to TRBJ1-3; 8 bases are a match to TRBD1. The CDR3 covers 15 residues. CDR1 is SQVTM, CDR2 ANQGSEA, per germline. J lost 0 bases, V lost 7 bases, and 8 bases had no gene match. This CDR3 is CSAPRTGLSGNTIYF. The CDR3 coding sequence is TGCAGCGCCCCCAGGACAGGGCTCTCTGGAAACACCATATATTTT.

The V call is TRBV7-9, the J call TRBJ2-2; TRBD1 aligns across 8 bases. The CDR3 has 15 amino acids. Germline lookup yields CDR1 SEHNR and CDR2 FQNEAQ (reference sequence). V was clipped by 6 bases and J by 4 bases; unmatched bases: 7. The CDR3 coding sequence is TGTGCCAGCAGTTTACTACAGGGGGGCACCGGGGAGCTGTTTTTT. Residues: CASSLLQGGTGELFF.

The chain has TRBV19 and TRBJ2-5; 7 bases match TRBD1. CDR3 length equals 14 residues. CDR1 and CDR2 (germline): LNHDA, SQIVND (reference sequence). The J segment lost 2 bases and the V segment lost 3 bases, leaving 3 bases of the junction unmatched. The DNA of the CDR3 is TGTGCCAGTAGTATTAGGACAGGACAAGAGACCCAGTACTTC. It translates to CASSIRTGQETQYF. The full variable domain, rest sourced from reference TRBV19 and TRBJ2-5, is DGGITQSPKYLFRKEGQNVTLSCEQNLNHDAMYWYRQDPGQGLRLIYYSQIVNDFQKGDIAEGYSVSREKKESFPLTVTSAQKNPTAFYLCASSIRTGQETQYFGPGTRLLVL.

This rearrangement joins TRBV4-2 to TRBJ2-3; a possible D gene is TRBD1 (8 bases). The CDR3 consists of 14 residues. From germline, CDR1 is LGHNA and CDR2 YNFKEQ. Between the trimmed V and J ends, which lost 7 bases and 1 base, there was a span of 12 bases. CDR3 protein: CASTTGGGTDTQYF. The CDR3 DNA follows: TGTGCCAGCACCACAGGGGGGGGCACAGATACGCAGTATTTT.

The chain recombines TRBV9 with TRBJ2-7; a possible D gene is TRBD2 (5 bases). CDR3 length equals 15 residues. Germline V CDR1 and CDR2: SGDLS, YYNGEE. The germline V and J ends were trimmed by 0 bases and 0 bases, with 10 bases remaining between them. The CDR3 spells CASSVGSGVSYEQYF. CDR3 sequence (DNA): TGTGCCAGCAGCGTAGGAAGCGGCGTCTCCTACGAGCAGTACTTC.

The CDR3 DNA reads TGTGCCAGCAGCCCCCCTGGAGCGGGGCCCACAGATACGCAGTATTTT. Its protein is CASSPPGAGPTDTQYF. J is TRBJ2-3 and V is TRBV7-9; 7 nucleotides line up with TRBD2. V gave up 5 bases and J gave up 2 bases; unmatched junction bases: 10. Germline values: CDR1 SEHNR, CDR2 FQNEAQ (reference sequence). The CDR3 is 16 residues long.

This clone has a single count. The J gene is TRBJ2-4, the V gene TRBV9; weak D call: TRBD2 (6 bases). With 0 bases removed from V and 9 bases from J, the gap between germline ends came to 13 bases. The germline V gene has CDR1 SGDLS and CDR2 YYNGEE. CDR3 length: 14 amino acids. This chain's CDR3 is CASSVGGTLGIQYF. CDR3 DNA: TGTGCCAGCAGCGTAGGCGGGACTTTAGGCATTCAGTACTTC.

A few counts support this clone. The V and J genes are TRBV9 and TRBJ2-2; tentative D call: TRBD1 (5 bases). Deletions cut 0 bases from V and 4 bases from J, with 10 bases between. CDR3 length: 15 amino acids. The germline V gene encodes CDR1 SGDLS and CDR2 YYNGEE. CDR3 bases: TGTGCCAGCAGCGTAGAGGCAGGGCCCACCGGGGAGCTGTTTTTT. Translating gives CASSVEAGPTGELFF.

In the case of this clone: The germline gene is not matched at one end of the junction; a read error may be the cause. The chain is built from TRBV5-1 and TRBJ1-4; a weak D match, TRBD1 (5 bases). CDR3 length: 16 residues. Germline values: CDR1 SGHRS, CDR2 YFSETQ. CDR3 DNA sequence: TGTGCCAGCAGCCTACGATCAGGGTTGAATAATGAAAAACTGTTTTTT. It yields the protein CASSLRSGLNNEKLFF.

V gene TRBV5-4 combines with J gene TRBJ2-5; 7 bases match TRBD2. Looked up from germline, CDR1 is SGHNT and CDR2 is YYREEE (reference sequence). V shed 4 bases, J shed 2 bases, and the junction held 5 bases outside the gene matches. This CDR3 spans 14 amino acids. This CDR3 is CASSTKRDQETQYF. CDR3 bases: TGTGCCAGCAGCACCAAGCGGGATCAAGAGACCCAGTACTTC.

The CDR3 DNA reads TGTGCCAGCAGCTTGTCATCAGACACTGAAGCTTTCTTT. Encoded protein: CASSLSSDTEAFF. The V call is TRBV5-8, the J call TRBJ1-1; unclear D gene. CDR1 and CDR2 from the germline V gene are SGHTS and YDEGEE. V gave up 1 base and J gave up 3 bases, with 7 bases separating them. The CDR3 runs 13 residues. Supplemented by reference TRBV5-8 and TRBJ1-1, the full variable domain reads EAGVTQSPTHLIKTRGQQATLRCSPISGHTSVYWYQQALGLGLQFLLWYDEGEERNRGNFPPRFSGRQFPNYSSELNVNALELEDSALYLCASSLSSDTEAFFGQGTRLTVV.

The rearrangement uses TRBV28 and TRBJ2-1; the D gene is possibly TRBD1 (5 bases). CDR1 MDHEN and CDR2 SYDVKM come from the germline V gene. The CDR3 sequence is 12 residues long. V was pared by 6 bases and J by 10 bases, with 13 bases between. In DNA, the CDR3 is TGTGCCAGCAGCCCAGGGTCCCGCGAGCAGTTCTTC. It yields the protein CASSPGSREQFF. Filled out from reference TRBV28 and TRBJ2-1, the complete variable domain reads DVKVTQSSRYLVKRTGEKVFLECVQDMDHENMFWYRQDPGLGLRLIYFSYDVKMKEKGDIPEGYSVSREKKERFSLILESASTNQTSMYLCASSPGSREQFFGPGTRLTVL.

To note about this clone: One junction end disagrees with the germline gene, perhaps due to a read error. V and J are TRBV5-1 and TRBJ2-5; the D gene is possibly TRBD2 (7 bases). Germline V CDR1 and CDR2: SGHRS, YFSETQ. The CDR3 runs to 15 residues. CDR3 bases: TGTGCCAGCAGCTTGCCGGGGGGCGAAAGAGAGACCCAGTACTTC. Its translation: CASSLPGGERETQYF.

The V and J genes are TRBV2 and TRBJ2-1; 15 bases agree with TRBD2. The V gene end was trimmed by 0 bases and the J gene end by 7 bases; junction bases not matched to a gene: 16. Per the germline V gene, CDR1 is SNHLY and CDR2 is FYNNEI. The CDR3 covers 21 residues. Here the CDR3 DNA reads TGTGCCAGCAGTGAAGCGCCCGGGAGCGGACTAGCGGGAGGGCCTCTGAATGAGCAGTTCTTC. This encodes CASSEAPGSGLAGGPLNEQFF.

This chain links TRBV7-8 with TRBJ2-3, with D unclear. V shed 5 bases and J shed 0 bases, with 9 bases lying between them. CDR1 SGHVS and CDR2 FQNEAQ come from the germline V gene. The CDR3 spans 14 residues. CDR3 bases: TGTGCCAGCAGCCCCCCCGGTAGCACAGATACGCAGTATTTT. It is translated as CASSPPGSTDTQYF.

This chain uses TRBV18 with TRBJ1-5, with D perhaps matching TRBD1 (6 bases). The V gene's germline CDR1 is KGHSH and CDR2 LQKENI. This CDR3 has 16 residues. Trimming stripped 2 bases from V and 1 base from J, with 12 bases between. CDR3 coding DNA: TGTGCCAGCTCACCAAGGTCAGGGGAAAGCAATCAGCCCCAGCATTTT. Translation: CASSPRSGESNQPQHF.

This clone was detected a few times. The chain joins TRBV18 to TRBJ1-1, with D tentatively TRBD1 (6 bases). This CDR3 is 13 amino acids long. Trimming cost V 4 bases and J 2 bases, with 8 bases left between them. Germline CDR1 and CDR2: KGHSH and LQKENI. This CDR3 reads CASSRDINTEAFF. DNA for the CDR3: TGTGCCAGCTCACGGGACATCAACACTGAAGCTTTCTTT.

The gene calls are TRBV19 and TRBJ1-5; 12 bases map to TRBD1. The CDR3 has 15 amino acids. Germline lookup yields CDR1 LNHDA and CDR2 SQIVND (reference sequence). V was pared by 8 bases and J by 5 bases, with 7 bases of the junction left unmatched. CDR3 region: CASRPRDRGHQPQHF. The CDR3 DNA is TGTGCCAGTCGGCCTAGGGACAGGGGGCATCAGCCCCAGCATTTT.